This T cell receptor beta chain was identified in a study of human T cells and chemical hapten exposure. It was the library that attached unique molecular identifiers to individual cDNA molecules. TCRdb itself ran the reads through MiXCR, one entry per CDR3 protein. Here the sample spans around 120,000 distinct CDR3 sequences, approximately 9% being singletons. The authors extracted total RNA from unfractionated whole blood. Sequenced: whole blood. The sequence was collected from a human donor in good health. Some clones in this sample may be carry-over from other donors' samples.

CDR3 sequence (DNA): TGCAGTGCTAGTATGGACAGGGCCGCTGGAAACACCATATATTTT. Amino acid sequence: CSASMDRAAGNTIYF. The V and J genes are TRBV20-1 and TRBJ1-3, with 8 bases identical to TRBD1. CDR1 DFQATT and CDR2 SNEGSKA come from the germline V gene (reference sequence). This CDR3 has 15 amino acids. With V trimmed by 3 bases and J by 2 bases, 6 bases remained unmatched.